This TCR beta chain derives from a study of shared clonotypes between healthy human individuals. Study results and limitations: On the whole, naive subsets had larger estimated richness than memory subsets had. Genetic and exposure-history diversity was limited by the few donors.

Generated by immunoSEQ multiplex PCR, the TCRdb table keeps only in-frame clones and is missing some. The table shows approximately 600,000 clones, with approximately 96% occurring only once. This clone showed up just once. Its antigen remains unidentified. Naive-designated CD8 cells lacked CD45RO, were positively enriched for CCR7, and omitted terminally differentiated effector memory CD45RA+ cells. The sequence was obtained from a young woman in good health. Sequenced: naive CD8+ T cells sorted from blood.

The CDR3 loop reads CASSLTYSYEQYF. The CDR3 bases are TGTGCCAGCAGTTTAACTTATTCCTACGAGCAGTACTTC. The chain recombines TRBV27 with TRBJ2-7; D not certain. CDR3 length: 13 residues. V was shortened by 2 bases and J by 1 base, with 6 bases between the two germline ends. Germline lookup yields CDR1 MNHEY and CDR2 SMNVEV (reference sequence).